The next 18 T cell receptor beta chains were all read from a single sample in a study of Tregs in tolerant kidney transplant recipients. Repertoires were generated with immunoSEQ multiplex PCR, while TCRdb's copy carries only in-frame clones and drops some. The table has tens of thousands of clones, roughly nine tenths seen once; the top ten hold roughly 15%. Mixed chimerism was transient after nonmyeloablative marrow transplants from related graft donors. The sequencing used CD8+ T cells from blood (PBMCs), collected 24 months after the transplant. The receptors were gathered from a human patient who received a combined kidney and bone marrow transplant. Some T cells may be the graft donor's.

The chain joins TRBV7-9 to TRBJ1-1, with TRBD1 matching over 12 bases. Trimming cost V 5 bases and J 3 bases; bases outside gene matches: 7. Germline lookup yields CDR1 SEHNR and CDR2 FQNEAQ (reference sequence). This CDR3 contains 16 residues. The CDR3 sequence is CASSPRDRGRDTEAFF. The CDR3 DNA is TGTGCCAGCAGCCCGAGGGACAGGGGGCGGGACACTGAAGCTTTCTTT.

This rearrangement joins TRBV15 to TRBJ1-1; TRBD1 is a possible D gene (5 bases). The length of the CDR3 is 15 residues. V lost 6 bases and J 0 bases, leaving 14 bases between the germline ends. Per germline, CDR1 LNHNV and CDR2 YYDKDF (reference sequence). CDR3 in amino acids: CATRVDRTMNTEAFF. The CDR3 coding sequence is TGTGCCACCAGGGTAGACAGAACAATGAACACTGAAGCTTTCTTT.

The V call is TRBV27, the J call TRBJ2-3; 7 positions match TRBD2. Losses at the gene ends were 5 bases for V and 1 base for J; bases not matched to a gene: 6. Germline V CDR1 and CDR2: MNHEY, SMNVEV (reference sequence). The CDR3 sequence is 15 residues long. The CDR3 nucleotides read TGTGCCAGCAGTCCCCTAGCGGTCGGCACAGATACGCAGTATTTT. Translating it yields CASSPLAVGTDTQYF.

The CDR3 nucleotides read TGTGCCAGCAGCCTACAGGGATTGGCCCCAAGCGAGACCCAGTACTTC. Translation gives CASSLQGLAPSETQYF. The gene calls are TRBV13 and TRBJ2-5; possible D gene TRBD1, 6 bases. V lost 5 bases to trimming and J lost 5 bases, with 21 bases between them. Germline V gene data show CDR1 as PRHDT and CDR2 as FYEKMQ (reference sequence). This CDR3 spans 16 amino acids.

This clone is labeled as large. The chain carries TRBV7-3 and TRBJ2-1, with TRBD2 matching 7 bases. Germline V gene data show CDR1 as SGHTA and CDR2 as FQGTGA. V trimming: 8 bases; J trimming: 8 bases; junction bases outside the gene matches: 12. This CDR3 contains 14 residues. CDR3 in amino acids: CASARLAGPDEQFF. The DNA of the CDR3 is TGTGCCAGCGCTCGATTAGCGGGTCCGGATGAGCAGTTCTTC.

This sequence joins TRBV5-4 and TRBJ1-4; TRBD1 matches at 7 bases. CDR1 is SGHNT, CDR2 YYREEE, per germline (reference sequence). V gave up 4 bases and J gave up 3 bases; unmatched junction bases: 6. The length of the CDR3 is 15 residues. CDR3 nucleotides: TGTGCCAGCAGCCCCAGGGGGATGGCTAATGAAAAACTGTTTTTT. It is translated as CASSPRGMANEKLFF.

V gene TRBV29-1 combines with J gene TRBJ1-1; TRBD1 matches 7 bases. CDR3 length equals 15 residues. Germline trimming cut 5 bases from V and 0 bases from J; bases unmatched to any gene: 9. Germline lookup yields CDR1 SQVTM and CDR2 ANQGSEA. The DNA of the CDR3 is TGCAGCGTTCCCGGGATAGACAGGGTGAACACTGAAGCTTTCTTT. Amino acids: CSVPGIDRVNTEAFF.

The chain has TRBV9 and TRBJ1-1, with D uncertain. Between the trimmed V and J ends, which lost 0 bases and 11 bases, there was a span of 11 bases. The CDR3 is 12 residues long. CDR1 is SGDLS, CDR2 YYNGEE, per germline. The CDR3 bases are TGTGCCAGCAGCGTAGGGACTGGTGAGGCTTTCTTT. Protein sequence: CASSVGTGEAFF.

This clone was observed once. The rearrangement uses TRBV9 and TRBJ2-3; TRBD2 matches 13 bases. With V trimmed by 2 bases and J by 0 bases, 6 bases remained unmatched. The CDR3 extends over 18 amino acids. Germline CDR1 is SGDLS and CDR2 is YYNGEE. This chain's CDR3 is CASSVSETSGRSTDTQYF. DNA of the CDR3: TGTGCCAGCAGCGTTTCCGAGACTAGCGGGAGGAGCACAGATACGCAGTATTTT.

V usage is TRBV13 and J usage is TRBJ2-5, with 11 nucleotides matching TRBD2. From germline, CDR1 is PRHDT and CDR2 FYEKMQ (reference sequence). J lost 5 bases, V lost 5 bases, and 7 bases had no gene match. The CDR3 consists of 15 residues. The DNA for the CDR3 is TGTGCCAGCAGCCCGAGACTAGCGGGGAGCGAGACCCAGTACTTC. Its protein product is CASSPRLAGSETQYF.

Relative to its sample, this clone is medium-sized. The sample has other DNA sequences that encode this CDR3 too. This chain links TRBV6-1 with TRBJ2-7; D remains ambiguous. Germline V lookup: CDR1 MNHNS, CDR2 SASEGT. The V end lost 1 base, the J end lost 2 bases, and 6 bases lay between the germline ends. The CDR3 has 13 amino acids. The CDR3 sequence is CASSEGLAYEQYF. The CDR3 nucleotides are TGTGCCAGCAGTGAAGGACTTGCCTACGAGCAGTACTTC.

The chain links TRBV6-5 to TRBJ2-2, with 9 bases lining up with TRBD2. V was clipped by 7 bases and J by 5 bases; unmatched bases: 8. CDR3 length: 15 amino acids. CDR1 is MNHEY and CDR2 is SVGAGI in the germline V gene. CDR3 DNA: TGTGCCAGCACCCGCGGGAGGGCGGGAACCGGGGAGCTGTTTTTT. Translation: CASTRGRAGTGELFF.

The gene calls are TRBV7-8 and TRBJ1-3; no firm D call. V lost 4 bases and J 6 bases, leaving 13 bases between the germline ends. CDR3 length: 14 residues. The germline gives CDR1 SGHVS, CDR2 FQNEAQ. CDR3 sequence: CASSSPGLLNTIYF. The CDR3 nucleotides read TGTGCCAGCAGCTCACCTGGACTTTTAAACACCATATATTTT.

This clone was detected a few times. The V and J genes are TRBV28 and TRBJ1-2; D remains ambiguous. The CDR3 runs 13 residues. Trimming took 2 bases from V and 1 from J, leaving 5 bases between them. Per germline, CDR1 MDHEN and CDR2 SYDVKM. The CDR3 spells CASSLTVNYGYTF. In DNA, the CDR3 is TGTGCCAGCAGTTTAACGGTTAACTATGGCTACACCTTC.

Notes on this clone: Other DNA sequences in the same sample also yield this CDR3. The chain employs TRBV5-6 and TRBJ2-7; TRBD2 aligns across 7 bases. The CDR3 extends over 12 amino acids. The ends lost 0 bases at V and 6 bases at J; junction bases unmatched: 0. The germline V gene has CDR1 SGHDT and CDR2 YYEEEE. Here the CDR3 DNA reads TGTGCCAGCAGCTTGGGGGGGGGCGAGCAGTACTTC. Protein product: CASSLGGGEQYF.

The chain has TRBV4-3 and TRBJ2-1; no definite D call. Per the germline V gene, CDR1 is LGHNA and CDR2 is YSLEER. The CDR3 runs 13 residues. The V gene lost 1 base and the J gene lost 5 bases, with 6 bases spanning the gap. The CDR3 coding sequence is TGCGCCAGCAGCCAAGTGGCGGACAATGAGCAGTTCTTC. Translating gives CASSQVADNEQFF.

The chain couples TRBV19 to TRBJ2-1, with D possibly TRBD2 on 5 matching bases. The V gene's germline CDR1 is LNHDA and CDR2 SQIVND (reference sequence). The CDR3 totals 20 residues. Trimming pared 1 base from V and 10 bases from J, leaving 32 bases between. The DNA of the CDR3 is TGTGCCAGTAGTATAGTCGGTGGCGGGTACGGGATAGCGAGGGCGGACGAGCAGTTCTTC. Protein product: CASSIVGGGYGIARADEQFF.

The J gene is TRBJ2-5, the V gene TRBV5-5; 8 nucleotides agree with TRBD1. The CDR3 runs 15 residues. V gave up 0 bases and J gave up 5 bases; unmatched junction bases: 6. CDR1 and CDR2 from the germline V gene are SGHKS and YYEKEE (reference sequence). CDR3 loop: CASSLGTGPRETQYF. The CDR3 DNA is TGTGCCAGCAGCTTGGGGACAGGGCCGCGGGAGACCCAGTACTTC.